A selection of T cell receptor beta chains follows, all from one sample in a study of patients and donors after allogeneic stem cell transplantation. In TCRdb, the RT-PCR reads were re-called with MiXCR into one record per CDR3 protein. The data hold 80,000 to 90,000 distinct CDR3 sequences, with around 48% observed a single time. Input material: blood, either unsorted or a sorted T cell fraction (not recorded which). All receptors derive from a human donor who was either an allogeneic HSCT recipient or a stem cell or donor lymphocyte infusion donor (not recorded which). It is not recorded whose cells these are; they may come from a transplant donor. Both conserved end residues are part of each CDR3. The D gene is left open where the match is weak.

j_call d_call v_call cdr3_aa
TRBJ2-7 TRBD2 TRBV3-1 CASSQDQSGRAYEQYF
TRBJ2-5 TRBD2 TRBV18 CASSQTSGRLGETQYF
TRBJ2-1 TRBD1 TRBV2 CASSADRDNEQFF
TRBJ1-3 NA TRBV5-1 CASSLAGNSGNTIYF
TRBJ1-1 TRBD1 TRBV29-1 CSVTGTGMNTEAFF
TRBJ2-7 TRBD1 TRBV11-2 CASSQRPGGSHEQYF
TRBJ2-5 NA TRBV29-1 CSVGTQYF
TRBJ1-2 TRBD1 TRBV12-3/TRBV12-4 CASRASGGHGYTF
TRBJ2-1 TRBD1 TRBV5-1 CASSGQGGFKTYNEQFF
TRBJ1-4 TRBD1 TRBV29-1 CSVFDPTGNEKLFF
TRBJ1-1 TRBD1 TRBV29-1 CSVESERGRVYTEAFF
TRBJ2-7 NA TRBV3-1 CASSQDLPFMYEQYF
TRBJ1-2 NA TRBV6-2/TRBV6-3 CASSYAGNGYTF
TRBJ1-3 NA TRBV7-2 CASSLEDTGTGNTIYF
TRBJ1-1 NA TRBV7-9 CASIDDTEAFF
TRBJ1-5 NA TRBV28 CASSLVGGLNQPQHF
TRBJ1-5 TRBD1 TRBV20-1 CSARDLAGGSLSNQPQHF
TRBJ2-1 NA TRBV6-2/TRBV6-3 CASSYRSINEQFF
TRBJ2-7 NA TRBV9 CASGREYEQYF
TRBJ2-5 TRBD1 TRBV4-3 CASSQVIPTGPETQYF
TRBJ1-2 NA TRBV7-9 CASSLVTGNYGYTF
TRBJ1-2 NA TRBV25-1 CASSEARDYGYTF
TRBJ2-1 NA TRBV12-3/TRBV12-4 CASSHPTWTSIGQFF
TRBJ1-1 TRBD1 TRBV12-5 CASGFRGTALNTEAFF
TRBJ1-5 TRBD1 TRBV12-3/TRBV12-4 CASSRQGAQNQPQHF
TRBJ1-1 NA TRBV12-3/TRBV12-4 CASSPPGGGRTEAFF
TRBJ1-4 NA TRBV27 CASGQGRSHEKLFF
TRBJ1-6 NA TRBV20-1 CSAAPPPGRRASPLHF
TRBJ2-7 NA TRBV10-2 CAEGSNSYEQYF
TRBJ1-1 TRBD1 TRBV12-3/TRBV12-4 CASSPTTGTGGGTEAFF
TRBJ2-7 NA TRBV10-3 CAISELGTGRSSYEQYF
TRBJ1-1 NA TRBV6-2/TRBV6-3 CASSGQANTEAFF
TRBJ2-1 TRBD2 TRBV5-6 CASSLYLAGGTYNEQFF
TRBJ2-6 NA TRBV12-3/TRBV12-4 CASSFPPRSGANVLTF
TRBJ2-7 TRBD2 TRBV20-1 CSARTSGRDEQYF
TRBJ1-5 NA TRBV2 CASSEGRGNQPQHF
TRBJ1-1 NA TRBV4-3 CASSQETQNTEAFF
TRBJ1-2 NA TRBV6-2/TRBV6-3 CASSYSPISEGYTF
TRBJ1-1 NA TRBV5-1 CASRFSENTEAFF
TRBJ1-1 NA TRBV7-8 CASSLVGRATEAFF
TRBJ1-5 NA TRBV12-3/TRBV12-4 CASRMAHSNQPQHF
TRBJ1-5 NA TRBV28 CASSTQRGAFNQPQHF
TRBJ1-3 NA TRBV12-3/TRBV12-4 CASSFSERGNTIYF
TRBJ1-2 TRBD1 TRBV14 CASSLRDRNGYTF
TRBJ2-7 TRBD1 TRBV20-1 CSARPRTGGYEQYF
TRBJ2-1 NA TRBV9 CASSKRNSGDNEQFF
TRBJ1-2 NA TRBV27 CASSGTVTMATPSF
TRBJ2-7 NA TRBV6-5 CASSYLGSYEQYF
TRBJ2-1 NA TRBV9 CASSVADEQFF
TRBJ1-3 NA TRBV25-1 CASSEWASGNTIYF
TRBJ2-7 NA TRBV12-3/TRBV12-4 CASSFASSSYEQYF
TRBJ2-7 TRBD1 TRBV6-2/TRBV6-3 CASSQPGQLSNEQYF
TRBJ1-1 NA TRBV29-1 CSAARKLSSEAFF